This TCR beta chain came from a study of T cells in Graves' hyperthyroidism and ophthalmopathy. Together with thyroid ultrasound, orbital computed tomography, serum thyroxine and TRAb, clinical symptoms were used for diagnoses. First hyperthyroidism diagnosis is when the blood sample was obtained, before any ophthalmopathy symptoms. This CDR3 comprises 12 residues. Germline CDR1 reads MNHNS; CDR2 reads SASEGT. Trimming removed 8 bases at V and 3 bases at J, with 10 bases between. Template material for amplifying TCR beta CDR3 regions consisted of RNA transcripts. First-round RT-PCR with HTBI primers amplified the TCR CDR3 region. TCRdb processed the multiplex PCR reads anew with MiXCR; each CDR3 protein has one entry. The table shows 550,000 to 850,000 distinct CDR3 sequences, with around 20% occurring only once.

The genes are TRBV6-1 and TRBJ1-2; no clear D gene. This TCR was sampled from a woman in her fifties or sixties with Graves' hyperthyroidism that later progressed to Graves' ophthalmopathy. Sequencing was carried out using blood. CDR3: CASGEGDYGYTF. CDR3 bases: TGTGCCAGCGGGGAGGGAGACTATGGCTACACCTTC.